This T cell receptor (beta chain) was observed in a study of a mutant IDH1 vaccine in newly diagnosed glioma. Overall study: It was radiotherapy, temozolomide, or both that patients received previously, with most receiving both.

Stated time point: week 5, during vaccination. Each dose delivered 300 ug of mutant IDH1 20-mer peptide subcutaneously with imiquimod. CDR3 length equals 15 residues. CDR1 is LNHDA, CDR2 SQIVND, per germline (reference sequence). V lost 0 bases to trimming and J lost 0 bases, with 8 bases between them. The repertoire was sequenced with immunoSEQ multiplex PCR; TCRdb's copy has only in-frame clones and lacks some. The sample lists some 51,000 clones; about 77% were seen once. This clone was counted a few times. Its antigen is unidentified. The receptor was derived from a woman aged 40 to 55 with glioma. The sequenced sample was PBMCs, obtained from a glioma patient whose treatment included an IDH1 peptide vaccine. This sequence joins TRBV19 and TRBJ1-1, with a possible D match to TRBD1 (6 bases). Written as DNA, the CDR3 is TGTGCCAGTAGTATAGAGACAGGCATGAACACTGAAGCTTTCTTT. Encoded protein: CASSIETGMNTEAFF.